Shown below are 16 T cell receptor beta chains from a single sample sequenced in a study of T cells in tuberculosis. Specified time point: new active TB diagnosis, blood taken before or within 7 days of starting treatment. Profiling relied on immunoSEQ multiplex PCR, and the TCRdb table lists in-frame clones only, not all of them. The table includes over 30,000 clones, about 85% detected once. The source material was PBMCs, sampled at tuberculosis diagnosis. These TCRs come from an adult with tuberculosis.

The rearrangement links TRBV7-2 to TRBJ2-2, with D perhaps TRBD1 (6 bases). V lost 5 bases, J lost 1 base, and 14 bases lay in between. The CDR3 consists of 16 residues. Per germline, CDR1 SGHTA and CDR2 FQGNSA. CDR3 sequence (DNA): TGTGCCAGCAGCCCAAACAGGGTCGAGAACACCGGGGAGCTGTTTTTT. It is translated as CASSPNRVENTGELFF.

The chain couples TRBV27 to TRBJ2-3; tentative D call: TRBD1 (5 bases). Germline V gives CDR1 MNHEY, CDR2 SMNVEV (reference sequence). The CDR3 length is 15 residues. With 6 bases removed from V and 2 bases from J, the gap between germline ends came to 15 bases. The CDR3 sequence: CASSNLQDLTDTQYF. CDR3 sequence (DNA): TGTGCCAGCAGCAACCTACAGGATCTCACAGATACGCAGTATTTT.

This clone was counted a single time. This sequence joins TRBV5-1 and TRBJ1-1; D might be TRBD1 (6 bases). Trimming shortened V by 3 bases and J by 3 bases, and 9 bases separated the two germline ends. The CDR3 runs to 13 residues. The germline V gene encodes CDR1 SGHRS and CDR2 YFSETQ. This CDR3 reads CASSSAGDTEAFF. As DNA, the CDR3 is TGCGCCAGCAGCTCGGCAGGGGACACTGAAGCTTTCTTT.

The chain carries TRBV4-3 and TRBJ2-7, with TRBD1 as a possible D gene (7 bases). CDR1 is LGHNA and CDR2 is YSLEER in the germline V gene. The CDR3 loop spans 16 amino acids. V lost 4 bases and J lost 5, with 21 bases in between. The CDR3 nucleotides are TGCGCCAGCAGCCGCACTACGCAGGGGGGAATGAACGAGCAGTACTTC. This sequence encodes CASSRTTQGGMNEQYF.

This chain connects TRBV5-1 to TRBJ2-3; 12 bases are shared with TRBD2. CDR3 length equals 20 residues. Germline loops: CDR1 SGHRS, CDR2 YFSETQ. Losses at the gene ends were 2 bases for V and 7 bases for J; bases not matched to a gene: 20. The CDR3 loop reads CASSFTSGRSGASEFYTQYF. CDR3 sequence (DNA): TGCGCCAGCAGCTTTACTAGCGGGAGGAGCGGCGCCTCTGAATTTTATACGCAGTATTTT.

This sequence joins TRBV28 and TRBJ2-2; D is uncertain. Trimming took 7 bases from V and 1 from J, leaving 10 bases between them. This CDR3 contains 14 residues. CDR1 is MDHEN and CDR2 is SYDVKM in the germline V gene. DNA of the CDR3: TGTGCCAGCAAAATTAACTGGAACACCGGGGAGCTGTTTTTT. It specifies CASKINWNTGELFF. The entire variable domain, with the rest obtained from reference TRBV28 and TRBJ2-2, is as follows: DVKVTQSSRYLVKRTGEKVFLECVQDMDHENMFWYRQDPGLGLRLIYFSYDVKMKEKGDIPEGYSVSREKKERFSLILESASTNQTSMYLCASKINWNTGELFFGEGSRLTVL.

This clone was counted a few times. The chain recombines TRBV6-1 with TRBJ1-3; 10 bases map to TRBD1. The CDR3 is 15 amino acids. V dropped 6 bases and J dropped 7; count of bases not matched to a gene: 9. Germline assignment: CDR1 MNHNS and CDR2 SASEGT. The CDR3 loop is CASSFSDRGHNTIYF. CDR3 coding DNA: TGTGCCAGCAGCTTTTCTGACAGGGGGCATAACACCATATATTTT.

V and J are TRBV11-3 and TRBJ2-1, with D unclear. Germline CDR1 reads SGHNT; CDR2 reads YENEEA. V lost 1 base, J lost 5 bases, and 15 bases lay in between. CDR3 length: 16 residues. CDR3 sequence: CASSLADRAFHNEQFF. CDR3 coding DNA: TGTGCCAGCAGCTTAGCCGATAGAGCGTTTCACAATGAGCAGTTCTTC.

This chain uses TRBV19 with TRBJ2-7, with D maybe TRBD2 (6 bases). V was shortened by 3 bases and J by 7 bases, with 13 bases between the two germline ends. The germline V gene has CDR1 LNHDA and CDR2 SQIVND (reference sequence). The CDR3 spans 13 residues. In nucleotides, the CDR3 is TGTGCCAGTAGTATCGGTCCCGCGGGAGAGCAGTACTTC. Translation gives CASSIGPAGEQYF.

This chain joins TRBV30 and TRBJ2-1; D unclear. V lost 0 bases and J lost 0, with 9 bases in between. The CDR3 sequence is 15 residues long. The germline CDR1 and CDR2 sequences are GTSNPN and SVGIG (reference sequence). In nucleotides, the CDR3 is TGTGCCTGGAGTGTTGCGGTAAGCTCCTACAATGAGCAGTTCTTC. It is translated as CAWSVAVSSYNEQFF.

This clone has only one observation. This chain uses TRBV14 with TRBJ2-7, with 7 bases that match TRBD2. V lost 5 bases to trimming and J lost 3 bases; unmatched junction nucleotides: 4. CDR1 and CDR2 (germline): SGHDN, FVKESK. There are 13 residues in the CDR3. CDR3 loop: CASSDGGGYEQYF. The CDR3 DNA sequence: TGTGCCAGCAGCGACGGCGGGGGCTACGAGCAGTACTTC.

This chain joins TRBV2 and TRBJ2-2; the match to TRBD2 covers 7 bases. Trimming took 8 bases from V and 7 from J; bases not matched to a gene: 10. Germline values: CDR1 SNHLY, CDR2 FYNNEI. This CDR3 has 14 amino acids. The CDR3 region has the DNA TGTGCCAGCGACGGTTTGGGGGGGATCGGGGAGCTGTTTTTT. Amino acid sequence: CASDGLGGIGELFF.

The V and J genes are TRBV10-3 and TRBJ2-5; tentative D call: TRBD1 (6 bases). The germline V and J ends were trimmed by 3 bases and 5 bases, with 13 bases remaining between them. This CDR3 has 14 amino acids. Germline V CDR1 and CDR2: ENHRY, SYGVKD. CDR3 region: CAISDHRAGETQYF. The CDR3 nucleotides read TGTGCCATCAGTGATCACAGGGCCGGGGAGACCCAGTACTTC.

This clone was observed once. The V and J genes are TRBV4-3 and TRBJ2-7; 9 nucleotides align to TRBD1. Germline lookup yields CDR1 LGHNA and CDR2 YSLEER. This CDR3 has 15 residues. The J segment lost 6 bases and the V segment lost 0 bases, leaving 6 bases of the junction unmatched. CDR3 protein: CASSQDLGQGGEQYF. CDR3 sequence (DNA): TGCGCCAGCAGCCAAGATCTGGGACAGGGAGGCGAGCAGTACTTC.

This sequence joins TRBV30 and TRBJ2-5, with TRBD2 matching over 9 bases. The junction had 5 bases not matched to a gene; V was cut back by 0 bases and J by 3 bases. Per the germline V gene, CDR1 is GTSNPN and CDR2 is SVGIG (reference sequence). The CDR3 spans 15 residues. The CDR3 sequence is CAWSVGLADKETQYF. CDR3 DNA sequence: TGTGCCTGGAGTGTGGGACTAGCAGATAAAGAGACCCAGTACTTC.

The chain has TRBV6-5 and TRBJ1-5; the D is unclear. This CDR3 contains 12 residues. V was trimmed by 4 bases and J by 6 bases, leaving 7 bases between them. CDR1 is MNHEY and CDR2 is SVGAGI in the germline V gene. This CDR3 reads CASSSRGQPQHF. The CDR3 DNA is TGTGCCAGCAGTTCTCGCGGTCAGCCCCAGCATTTT.